This is a list of T cell receptor beta chains from one sample in a study of OX40 agonist ivuxolimab in advanced cancers. Method: immunoSEQ multiplex PCR; TCRdb's copy keeps in-frame clones and lacks some. The table lists about 19,000 clones, approximately 71% of them singletons. Sequences were derived from CD4+ or CD8+ T cells sorted from blood, sampled in a trial of the OX40 agonist ivuxolimab. These receptor sequences come from an adult with an advanced solid tumor such as melanoma, head and neck, liver or kidney cancer. Each CDR3 is given with its conserved first and last residue.

j_call: TRBJ1-1; v_call: TRBV5-4; cdr3_aa: CASSYSRDTEAFF
j_call: TRBJ2-7; v_call: TRBV6-5; cdr3_aa: CASSYGTGNSYEQYF
j_call: TRBJ2-7; v_call: TRBV21-1; cdr3_aa: CASSKLCKRTTYEQYF
j_call: TRBJ2-1; v_call: TRBV7-9; cdr3_aa: CASSFRDIEQFF
j_call: TRBJ2-3; v_call: TRBV5-1; cdr3_aa: CASSQEGQGTDTQYF
j_call: TRBJ2-3; v_call: TRBV29-1; cdr3_aa: CSVEYGSSTDTQYF
j_call: TRBJ2-3; v_call: TRBV6-5; cdr3_aa: CASSYAAPTDTQYF
j_call: TRBJ1-2; v_call: TRBV7-8; cdr3_aa: CASSRGGNGYTF
j_call: TRBJ2-4; v_call: TRBV4-3; cdr3_aa: CASSQGLAAKNIQYF
j_call: TRBJ2-1; v_call: TRBV15; cdr3_aa: CATSLASSGPYNEQFF
j_call: TRBJ2-7; v_call: TRBV19; cdr3_aa: CASGTSWEQYF
j_call: TRBJ2-1; v_call: TRBV27; cdr3_aa: CASSSYQGAEQFF